This is a list of T cell receptor beta chains from one sample in a study of CD8 T cells in Susac syndrome. TCRdb fed the immunoSEQ multiplex PCR reads into MiXCR, producing one record per CDR3 protein. The table shows approximately 130,000 distinct CDR3 sequences, with about 90% occurring only once. The source material was CD8+ T cells from PBMCs. The origin of the receptors is a human donor with multiple sclerosis. Both conserved end residues are part of each CDR3. D genes are given only for firm matches. Clone size, where shown, is once, few, many, or a class for clones that have expanded.

d_call	v_call	j_call	clone_size	cdr3_aa	cdr3_nt
NA	TRBV10-3	TRBJ1-1	NA	CAISEPPGDGTEAFF	TGTGCCATCAGTGAGCCACCGGGGGACGGCACTGAAGCTTTCTTT
NA	TRBV7-3	TRBJ2-1	once	CASSFDARSYNEQFF	TGTGCCAGCAGCTTCGACGCCCGCTCCTACAATGAGCAGTTCTTC
NA	TRBV20-1	TRBJ2-7	NA	CSASLRLQSYEQYF	TGCAGTGCTAGCCTTAGACTTCAGAGCTACGAGCAGTACTTC
NA	TRBV28	TRBJ1-5	NA	CASSLVGGISNQPQHF	TGTGCCAGCAGTTTGGTTGGAGGGATCAGCAATCAGCCCCAGCATTTT
TRBD2	TRBV27	TRBJ2-7	NA	CASSSILAGQNYEQYF	TGTGCCAGCAGCTCGATTCTAGCGGGCCAAAACTACGAGCAGTACTTC
NA	TRBV28	TRBJ2-3	NA	CASTGRSSGFTDTQYF	TGTGCCAGTACGGGACGGTCGTCAGGTTTTACAGATACGCAGTATTTT
NA	TRBV24-1	TRBJ1-2	NA	CATSPGDYGYTF	TGTGCCACCAGTCCAGGGGACTATGGCTACACCTTC
NA	TRBV28	TRBJ2-3	NA	CASSFEAASTDTQYF	TGTGCCAGCAGTTTCGAGGCGGCTAGCACAGATACGCAGTATTTT
NA	TRBV14	TRBJ1-1	NA	CASSSRDNTEAFF	TGTGCCAGCAGCTCCCGGGACAACACTGAAGCTTTCTTT
NA	TRBV30	TRBJ1-2	NA	CAWSVRYYGYTF	TGTGCCTGGAGTGTACGTTACTATGGCTACACCTTC
NA	TRBV9	TRBJ2-7	NA	CASSAGGGGYEQYF	TGTGCCAGCAGCGCCGGAGGAGGGGGCTACGAGCAGTACTTC
TRBD2	TRBV28	TRBJ2-1	few	CASRAGGYNEQFF	TGTGCCAGCAGGGCGGGAGGGTACAATGAGCAGTTCTTC
NA	TRBV7-9	TRBJ1-1	NA	CASSLLGTVTFF	TGTGCCAGCAGCCTCCTTGGGACGGTGACTTTCTTT
TRBD1	TRBV6-1	TRBJ2-7	NA	CASSGRGQTYEQYF	TGTGCCAGCAGTGGCAGGGGGCAAACCTACGAGCAGTACTTC
TRBD2	TRBV3-1	TRBJ2-7	NA	CASSPLGLGDYEQYF	TGTGCCAGCAGCCCCCTGGGACTAGGGGACTACGAGCAGTACTTC
NA	TRBV7-8	TRBJ2-6	NA	CASSWDGDTGANVLTF	TGTGCCAGCAGCTGGGACGGGGATACAGGGGCCAACGTCCTGACTTTC
NA	TRBV6-5	TRBJ1-5	NA	CASSESRNPNQPQHF	TGTGCCAGCAGCGAATCACGGAATCCTAATCAGCCCCAGCATTTT
NA	TRBV20-1	TRBJ2-5	NA	CSAPAPSEETQYF	TGCAGTGCCCCAGCCCCCTCGGAAGAGACCCAGTACTTC
NA	TRBV24-1	TRBJ2-1	NA	CATSDLKGGEQFF	TGTGCCACCAGTGATTTAAAGGGTGGCGAGCAGTTCTTC
NA	TRBV13	TRBJ1-2	NA	CASSFLGSNYGYTF	TGTGCCAGCAGCTTCTTGGGATCTAACTATGGCTACACCTTC
NA	TRBV12-5	TRBJ2-2	NA	CASGTHLAPGELFF	TGTGCTAGTGGTACCCATCTAGCCCCCGGGGAGCTGTTTTTT
NA	TRBV29-1	TRBJ1-4	NA	CSVWENEKLFF	TGCAGCGTTTGGGAGAATGAAAAACTGTTTTTT
NA	TRBV27	TRBJ1-5	NA	CASSGTGPTQPQHF	TGTGCCAGCAGCGGGACCGGGCCTACTCAGCCCCAGCATTTT
NA	TRBV7-9	TRBJ2-1	NA	CASSLGRYNEQFF	TGTGCCAGCAGTTTAGGGCGCTACAATGAGCAGTTCTTC
NA	TRBV9	TRBJ2-1	NA	CASSVEGWEMDNEQFF	TGTGCCAGCAGCGTAGAGGGGTGGGAGATGGACAATGAGCAGTTCTTC
TRBD2	TRBV29-1	TRBJ2-1	NA	CSVEGERGYNEQFF	TGCAGCGTTGAAGGCGAGCGGGGTTACAATGAGCAGTTCTTC
TRBD1	TRBV2	TRBJ2-7	NA	CASHPRTGWVGEQYF	TGTGCCAGCCACCCTCGGACAGGGTGGGTAGGCGAGCAGTACTTC
NA	TRBV6-5	TRBJ1-2	NA	CASSYLKQGYGYTF	TGTGCCAGCAGTTACCTTAAACAGGGTTATGGCTACACCTTC
NA	TRBV29-1	TRBJ2-1	NA	CSVEEGWNEQFF	TGCAGCGTTGAAGAGGGGTGGAATGAGCAGTTCTTC
TRBD1	TRBV7-9	TRBJ2-7	few	CASRPGGSEEQYF	TGTGCCAGCAGACCAGGGGGCTCGGAAGAGCAGTACTTC
TRBD2	TRBV10-2	TRBJ2-1	NA	CASSEWTSGVESSYNEQFF	TGCGCCAGCAGTGAGTGGACTAGCGGGGTCGAAAGCTCCTACAATGAGCAGTTCTTC